The 26 T cell receptor beta chains below come from one sample, sequenced in a study of T cells in Graves' hyperthyroidism and ophthalmopathy. There were TCR beta CDR3 regions amplified from RNA transcripts. A set of HTBI primers served as the primers for a first-round RT-PCR of the TCR CDR3. One entry per CDR3 protein results from TCRdb running MiXCR on the multiplex PCR reads. Seen here are about 680,000 distinct CDR3 sequences, 35% observed once, and the top ten hold more than 25%. The sequenced sample was blood. The receptors originated from a woman in her thirties or forties with Graves' hyperthyroidism.

The J gene is TRBJ2-7, the V gene TRBV7-3; D unclear. The CDR3 is 14 residues long. Trimming took 4 bases from V and 5 from J, leaving 15 bases between them. The germline CDR1 and CDR2 sequences are SGHTA and FQGTGA. Written as DNA, the CDR3 is TGTGCCAGCAGCTCTCAGGAGAGAGGCGACGAGCAGTACTTC. As protein: CASSSQERGDEQYF.

This clonotype has ten or more counts. This sequence joins TRBV7-2 and TRBJ1-1, with D uncertain. This CDR3 has 15 residues. CDR1 and CDR2 from the germline V gene are SGHTA and FQGNSA. With 2 bases removed from V and 0 bases from J, the gap between germline ends came to 10 bases. Here the CDR3 DNA reads TGTGCCAGCAGCTTAAATCTTCGCATGAACACTGAAGCTTTCTTT. Translating it yields CASSLNLRMNTEAFF.

This clonotype has ten or more counts. The chain carries TRBV19 and TRBJ1-2; possible D gene TRBD1, 5 bases. The CDR3 consists of 15 residues. In germline, CDR1 is LNHDA, CDR2 SQIVND (reference sequence). Trimming cost V 4 bases and J 6 bases, with 18 bases left between them. CDR3 sequence (DNA): TGTGCCAGTAGTACCAGCCTCGGGGGTTCGGATGGCTACACCTTC. Translation: CASSTSLGGSDGYTF.

V and J are TRBV2 and TRBJ2-6; 7 positions match TRBD1. The germline CDR1 and CDR2 sequences are SNHLY and FYNNEI. CDR3 length: 14 amino acids. In nucleotides, the CDR3 is TGTGCTAGTCCAGGGGGATCTGGGGCCAACGTCCTGACTTTC. Translating it yields CASPGGSGANVLTF.

This clonotype was recorded only once. A much larger clone differs from this one at a single base, so this may be a read error. As DNA, the CDR3 is TGTGCCAGCAGCAGTTTACCAGGGGACGGCTACACCTTC. It yields the protein CASSSLPGDGYTF. This chain uses TRBV12-3 or TRBV12-4 with TRBJ1-2; possibly TRBD1 for D (6 bases). The V gene lost 6 bases and the J gene lost 8 bases, with 16 bases spanning the gap. This CDR3 region has 13 residues.

This clonotype was seen only a few times. J is TRBJ2-7 and V is TRBV6-5, with D unclear. The germline CDR1 and CDR2 sequences are MNHEY and SVGAGI. V gave up 0 bases and J gave up 0 bases, with 9 bases separating them. This CDR3 has 15 amino acids. The CDR3 DNA is TGTGCCAGCAGTTACTCGGGCCAGCTCTCCTACGAGCAGTACTTC. Translating gives CASSYSGQLSYEQYF.

This clonotype was seen more than once but under ten times. The chain employs TRBV28 and TRBJ1-5, with 7 bases lining up with TRBD1. CDR1 MDHEN and CDR2 SYDVKM come from the germline V gene. V lost 5 bases to trimming and J lost 5 bases; unmatched junction nucleotides: 6. The CDR3 spans 14 residues. CDR3 DNA sequence: TGTGCCAGCAGTGACATAACAGGGGATCAGCCCCAGCATTTT. Amino acid sequence: CASSDITGDQPQHF.

The sample holds many counts of this clonotype. DNA for the CDR3: TGTGCCAGCAGCTCAGCCCCAGGGGAGGGTTCACCCCTCCACTTT. As protein: CASSSAPGEGSPLHF. The chain carries TRBV7-8 and TRBJ1-6, with D maybe TRBD1 (6 bases). Between the trimmed V and J ends, which lost 4 bases and 9 bases, there was a span of 16 bases. Germline CDR1 and CDR2: SGHVS and FQNEAQ. The CDR3 is made up of 15 amino acids. Full variable domain (remainder filled in from reference TRBV7-8 and TRBJ1-6): GAGVSQSPRYKVAKRGQDVALRCDPISGHVSLFWYQQALGQGPEFLTYFQNEAQLDKSGLPSDRFFAERPEGSVSTLKIQRTQQEDSAVYLCASSSAPGEGSPLHFGNGTRLTVT.

The table lists this clonotype with a count of one. The CDR3 DNA reads as TGTGCCGCCGGGTCAACCTACGAGCAGTACTTC. This sequence encodes CAAGSTYEQYF. V is TRBV2 and J is TRBJ2-7, with D hard to call. The CDR3 totals 11 residues. The V gene's germline CDR1 is SNHLY and CDR2 FYNNEI. Trimming shortened V by 11 bases and J by 2 bases, and 10 bases separated the two germline ends.

V usage is TRBV7-8 and J usage is TRBJ1-1, with 7 bases identical to TRBD1. The CDR3 is made up of 14 amino acids. Unmatched junction bases numbered 13, after V lost 8 bases and J lost 7 bases. Germline values: CDR1 SGHVS, CDR2 FQNEAQ. The CDR3 protein is CASASPDRSNEAFF. As DNA, the CDR3 is TGTGCCAGCGCCTCCCCGGACAGGTCAAATGAAGCTTTCTTT.

The table lists this clonotype with many counts. This chain uses TRBV4-3 with TRBJ1-6; D might be TRBD1 (5 bases). V was clipped by 1 base and J by 6 bases, with 13 bases between them. CDR1 and CDR2 from the germline V gene are LGHNA and YSLEER. This CDR3 region has 16 residues. CDR3 in amino acids: CASSQAAGTANSPLHF. Written as DNA, the CDR3 is TGCGCCAGCAGCCAAGCTGCCGGGACGGCTAATTCACCCCTCCACTTT.

On this clonotype: This may be a read error, as it is one base from a much larger clone. The chain has TRBV7-2 and TRBJ2-7; 7 bases are shared with TRBD1. CDR1 SGHTA and CDR2 FQGNSA come from the germline V gene. The CDR3 spans 15 residues. V trimming: 6 bases; J trimming: 5 bases; junction bases outside the gene matches: 13. The CDR3 DNA sequence: TGTGCCAGCAGTTCCCGGGGCGAGGGGGCTAACGAGCAGTACTTC. Translating gives CASSSRGEGANEQYF.

Ten or more counts support this clonotype. This chain uses TRBV7-2 with TRBJ2-7; maybe TRBD1 (6 bases). V lost 1 base, J lost 4 bases, and 14 bases lay in between. The CDR3 is made up of 15 amino acids. CDR1 and CDR2 from the germline V gene are SGHTA and FQGNSA. This CDR3 is CASSLVSRGSYEQYF. The CDR3 nucleotides are TGTGCCAGCAGCTTAGTATCCAGGGGTTCTTACGAGCAGTACTTC.

This clonotype was seen more than once but under ten times. The chain employs TRBV25-1 and TRBJ2-7; TRBD2 might be the D (6 bases). Germline CDR1 and CDR2: MGHDK and SYGVNS. The CDR3 has 14 residues. Trimming left V 10 bases short and J 3 bases short, with 19 bases between. CDR3 in DNA: TGTGCCACCGGGGGAGTGGGTTACGGCTACGAGCAGTACTTC. Residues: CATGGVGYGYEQYF.

The chain couples TRBV3-1 to TRBJ1-5, with TRBD1 identical over 9 bases. V trimming: 5 bases; J trimming: 6 bases; junction bases outside the gene matches: 5. Per germline, CDR1 LGHDT and CDR2 YNNKEL (reference sequence). The CDR3 consists of 14 residues. For the CDR3, the DNA is TGTGCCAGCAGCTCCGGGACAGGGACTCAGCCCCAGCATTTT. This sequence encodes CASSSGTGTQPQHF.

This clonotype was observed a handful of times. The chain is built from TRBV4-3 and TRBJ1-2; 9 nucleotides line up with TRBD1. This CDR3 spans 19 amino acids. Germline V gives CDR1 LGHNA, CDR2 YSLEER. With 2 bases clipped from V and 1 base from J, the junction kept 14 bases outside the gene matches. CDR3 region: CASSQLPSTGTGLNYGYTF. CDR3 nucleotide sequence: TGCGCCAGCAGCCAACTCCCTTCGACCGGGACAGGGCTTAACTATGGCTACACCTTC.

This clonotype was seen repeatedly, ten times or more. Its ends do not fully match the called genes, so a read error is possible. The chain has TRBV7-9 and TRBJ1-1; no clear D. Germline V gene sequence: CDR1 SEHNR, CDR2 FQNEAQ (reference sequence). The CDR3 is 9 residues long. In DNA, the CDR3 is TGTGCCAGCAGCTCCCTGGGAATATTT. Residues: CASSSLGIF.

This clonotype was found many times. The rearrangement uses TRBV9 and TRBJ2-7; 11 bases fit TRBD1. V lost 3 bases to trimming and J lost 2 bases; unmatched junction nucleotides: 4. This CDR3 comprises 15 residues. CDR1 and CDR2 (germline): SGDLS, YYNGEE. Here the CDR3 reads CASSASGQGAYEQYF. Here the CDR3 DNA reads TGTGCCAGCAGCGCTTCGGGACAGGGGGCCTACGAGCAGTACTTC. Looking up the rest from reference TRBV9 and TRBJ2-7 gives the full variable domain: DSGVTQTPKHLITATGQRVTLRCSPRSGDLSVYWYQQSLDQGLQFLIQYYNGEERAKGNILERFSAQQFPDLHSELNLSSLELGDSALYFCASSASGQGAYEQYFGPGTRLTVT.

This clonotype was observed a single time. The V and J genes are TRBV7-2 and TRBJ2-5, with D possibly matching TRBD2 (5 bases). The CDR3 contains 13 residues. V was clipped by 8 bases and J by 2 bases, with 12 bases between them. Germline CDR1 SGHTA, CDR2 FQGNSA. The CDR3: CASAIGGQETQYF. CDR3 sequence (DNA): TGTGCCAGCGCGATAGGAGGTCAAGAGACCCAGTACTTC.

This chain uses TRBV7-9 with TRBJ2-7; D could derive from TRBD1 or TRBD2 (5 bases each). Germline V gives CDR1 SEHNR, CDR2 FQNEAQ (reference sequence). The V end was cut by 5 bases, the J end by 3 bases, with 17 bases between. The CDR3 totals 15 residues. The CDR3 loop is CASSHRDGLGYEQYF. In nucleotides, the CDR3 is TGTGCCAGCAGCCACCGGGACGGGCTCGGCTACGAGCAGTACTTC.

This clonotype was seen repeatedly, ten times or more. This sequence joins TRBV9 and TRBJ1-1; a possible D gene is TRBD1 (6 bases). Trimming took off 3 bases at V and 5 bases at J, with 17 bases between the two ends. Looked up from germline, CDR1 is SGDLS and CDR2 is YYNGEE. This CDR3 has 15 residues. In DNA, the CDR3 is TGTGCCAGCAGCGAGGGGGACTCCGGCGGGACTGAAGCTTTCTTT. Protein sequence: CASSEGDSGGTEAFF.

Concerning this clonotype itself: A junction end diverges from the germline sequence, so it may reflect a read error. This chain connects TRBV7-2 to TRBJ1-5, with no clear D. The length of the CDR3 is 16 residues. Germline lookup yields CDR1 SGHTA and CDR2 FQGNSA. In DNA form, the CDR3 reads TGCGCCAGCAGCCAAGATGAGACAATAAGCAATCAGCCCCAGCATTTT. This codes for CASSQDETISNQPQHF.

The rearrangement links TRBV19 to TRBJ2-1; TRBD1 aligns across 8 bases. Unmatched junction bases numbered 2, after V lost 3 bases and J lost 1 base. Germline V gene lookup returns CDR1 LNHDA and CDR2 SQIVND (reference sequence). The CDR3 extends over 15 amino acids. Here the CDR3 reads CASSIRGPSYNEQFF. The CDR3 DNA reads as TGTGCCAGTAGTATCAGGGGGCCTTCCTACAATGAGCAGTTCTTC.

A word on this clonotype: Given a much more abundant clone one base away, this may be a read error. The genes are TRBV7-6 and TRBJ1-4; D gene uncertain. CDR1 is SGHVS, CDR2 FNYEAQ, per germline. The CDR3 contains 17 residues. CDR3 nucleotide sequence: TGTGTCAGCAGCTTAGAGGCAGTACACTCAACTAATGAAAAACTGTTTTTT. Amino acids: CVSSLEAVHSTNEKLFF.

This chain joins TRBV10-3 and TRBJ1-6; TRBD1 might be the D (5 bases). V dropped 10 bases and J dropped 10 bases, with 20 bases sitting between them. CDR3 length equals 14 residues. In germline, CDR1 is ENHRY, CDR2 SYGVKD. This chain's CDR3 is CASSAGIPWSPLHF. As DNA, the CDR3 is TGTGCCAGCAGCGCAGGGATTCCGTGGTCACCCCTCCACTTT.

This clonotype was seen a handful of times. The chain combines TRBV13 with TRBJ1-4; TRBD1 agrees at 8 bases. The CDR3 loop spans 14 amino acids. V was clipped by 6 bases and J by 4 bases; unmatched bases: 4. Germline V gives CDR1 PRHDT, CDR2 FYEKMQ (reference sequence). The CDR3 sequence: CASRTDRVNEKLFF. In DNA, the CDR3 is TGTGCCAGCAGGACGGACAGGGTTAATGAAAAACTGTTTTTT. Looking up the rest from reference TRBV13 and TRBJ1-4 gives the full variable domain: AAGVIQSPRHLIKEKRETATLKCYPIPRHDTVYWYQQGPGQDPQFLISFYEKMQSDKGSIPDRFSAQQFSDYHSELNMSSLELGDSALYFCASRTDRVNEKLFFGSGTQLSVL.